The clone carrying this T cell receptor beta chain was seen only once. Unmatched junction bases numbered 10, after V lost 8 bases and J lost 4 bases. CDR1 and CDR2 from the germline V gene are SEHNR and FQNEAQ (reference sequence). The CDR3 runs 15 residues. The data originate from a study of cytomegalovirus exposure and HLA in healthy donors. The PCR made use of 60 Vbeta and 13 Jbeta primers. Repertoires were generated with immunoSEQ multiplex PCR, while TCRdb's copy carries only in-frame clones and drops some. The sample lists tens of thousands of clones, over 65% seen once, with 3.5% to 5.5% in the top ten.

This chain joins TRBV7-9 and TRBJ1-5, with 8 bases identical to TRBD1. The sample consisted of PBMCs. This receptor was taken from a man aged 40-49 years in good health and CMV-seronegative. CDR3 bases: TGTGCCAGCGGGATGACAGGGGAAGAAAATCAGCCCCAGCATTTT. It specifies CASGMTGEENQPQHF.